This is a list of T cell receptor beta chains from one sample in a study of blood T cell repertoires in COVID-19. Generated by immunoSEQ multiplex PCR, the TCRdb table keeps only in-frame clones and is missing some. Among 20,000 to 30,000 clones listed, roughly nine tenths were seen once. Sequencing was done on a sample of peripheral blood. Source of these receptors: a human donor in a cohort sampled during active COVID-19. CDR3s include the opening cysteine and the closing phenylalanine or tryptophan. Fields, in order: V gene, D gene, J gene, clone size, CDR3 protein, CDR3 DNA. D genes are given only for firm matches. Clone sizes are given selectively: once, few, many, or a class where the clone is expanded.

TRBV5-5	TRBD2	TRBJ2-1	.	CASSLWTSGRRNEQFF	TGTGCCAGCAGCTTGTGGACTAGCGGGAGGAGGAATGAGCAGTTCTTC
TRBV7-9	TRBD1	TRBJ1-5	.	CASSSPGQGARDNQPQHF	TGTGCCAGCAGCTCCCCGGGACAGGGGGCTCGTGACAATCAGCCCCAGCATTTT
TRBV5-4	.	TRBJ2-1	.	CASSLDPGSYNEQFF	TGTGCCAGCAGCTTGGACCCGGGCTCCTACAATGAGCAGTTCTTC
TRBV6-5	.	TRBJ1-1	.	CASSYAGNGKTEAFF	TGTGCCAGCAGTTATGCAGGCAACGGGAAGACTGAAGCTTTCTTT
TRBV2	.	TRBJ1-3	few	CASSEDPGFSGNTIYF	TGTGCCAGCAGTGAAGATCCAGGGTTCTCTGGAAACACCATATATTTT
TRBV7-9	.	TRBJ2-1	.	CASSSSTGWSYNEQFF	TGTGCCAGCAGCTCCTCGACGGGGTGGTCCTACAATGAGCAGTTCTTC
TRBV4-3	.	TRBJ2-1	.	CASSQRDRDFNEQFF	TGCGCCAGCAGCCAGAGAGACAGGGACTTCAATGAGCAGTTCTTC
TRBV10-1	TRBD1	TRBJ1-2	.	CASSDDRVGGYTF	TGCGCCAGCAGCGACGACAGGGTTGGGGGCTACACCTTC
TRBV11-3	.	TRBJ2-5	.	CASSFIPLRGTQYF	TGTGCCAGCAGCTTTATCCCCCTCAGGGGGACCCAGTACTTC
TRBV10-3	TRBD1	TRBJ2-3	.	CAISEGQAPSTDTQYF	TGTGCCATCAGTGAAGGACAGGCCCCTAGCACAGATACGCAGTATTTT
TRBV7-2	.	TRBJ1-1	.	CASSPTGTPNTEAFF	TGTGCCAGCAGCCCTACGGGGACACCTAACACTGAAGCTTTCTTT
TRBV30	TRBD2	TRBJ2-5	.	CAWTRGAQETQYF	TGTGCCTGGACGCGGGGGGCCCAAGAGACCCAGTACTTC
TRBV30	.	TRBJ1-3	.	CACWGPGNTIYF	TGTGCCTGCTGGGGGCCCGGAAACACCATATATTTT
TRBV5-6	TRBD2	TRBJ2-3	.	CASSPAASGPYTQYF	TGTGCCAGCAGCCCCGCGGCTAGCGGGCCCTATACGCAGTATTTT
TRBV6-2/TRBV6-3	TRBD1	TRBJ1-1	.	CASSYSEGTGWNTEAFF	TGTGCCAGCAGTTACTCCGAGGGGACAGGTTGGAACACTGAAGCTTTCTTT
TRBV6-2/TRBV6-3	.	TRBJ1-1	.	CASSYRLQGFAEAFF	TGTGCCAGCAGTTACCGGCTGCAGGGTTTCGCTGAAGCTTTCTTT
TRBV24-1	.	TRBJ1-5	.	CATSDRTVAQPQHF	TGTGCCACCAGTGATAGGACAGTGGCTCAGCCCCAGCATTTT
TRBV25-1	.	TRBJ1-1	.	CASRHQGMNTEAFF	TGTGCCAGCAGACATCAGGGGATGAACACTGAAGCTTTCTTT
TRBV2	TRBD1	TRBJ2-1	.	CASNEGQSRYNEQFF	TGTGCCAGCAACGAGGGACAGTCGCGGTACAATGAGCAGTTCTTC
TRBV11-2	.	TRBJ1-1	.	CASSQAGGEAFF	TGTGCCAGCAGCCAAGCCGGGGGTGAAGCTTTCTTT
TRBV19	.	TRBJ1-3	.	CASRGGNSGNTIYF	TGTGCCAGTAGAGGGGGAAACTCTGGAAACACCATATATTTT
TRBV6-2/TRBV6-3	.	TRBJ2-7	once	CASSYRDQGEQYF	TGTGCCAGCAGTTACCGGGACCAGGGGGAGCAGTACTTC
TRBV10-3	TRBD1	TRBJ1-1	.	CAISGTGTTEAFF	TGTGCCATCAGTGGGACAGGTACCACTGAAGCTTTCTTT
TRBV6-5	TRBD1	TRBJ1-1	.	CASGFLRTGNTEAFF	TGTGCCAGCGGATTCCTTAGGACAGGGAACACTGAAGCTTTCTTT
TRBV20-1	.	TRBJ1-1	.	CSAKRQEAFF	TGCAGTGCTAAACGACAGGAAGCTTTCTTT
TRBV11-3	TRBD2	TRBJ2-7	once	CASSLALAGDSYEQYF	TGTGCCAGCAGCTTAGCACTAGCGGGGGACTCCTACGAGCAGTACTTC
TRBV7-8	TRBD2	TRBJ2-3	once	CASSSRTSGGAQNF	TGTGCCAGCAGCTCCCGGACTAGCGGGGGGGCCCAGAATTTT
TRBV27	TRBD2	TRBJ2-5	.	CASSPRRVLAGSLETQYF	TGTGCCAGTTCACCGAGGAGGGTGCTAGCGGGAAGTTTGGAGACCCAGTACTTC
TRBV9	.	TRBJ1-2	.	CASSVAGTYGYTF	TGTGCCAGCAGCGTAGCCGGTACCTATGGCTACACCTTC
TRBV3-1/TRBV3-2	TRBD1	TRBJ1-1	.	CASSHGTGQGLMAFF	TGTGCCAGCAGCCACGGAACGGGACAGGGTTTAATGGCTTTCTTT
TRBV24-1	TRBD2	TRBJ2-1	.	CATSDQSGRAYNEQFF	TGTGCCACCAGTGACCAGAGCGGGAGGGCCTACAATGAGCAGTTCTTC
TRBV6-6	TRBD2	TRBJ2-1	once	CASVERGGVSYNEQFF	TGTGCCAGCGTTGAGCGGGGGGGTGTTTCCTACAATGAGCAGTTCTTC
TRBV6-5	TRBD2	TRBJ2-1	once	CASSSSGGSYNEQFF	TGTGCCAGCAGTTCAAGCGGGGGCTCCTACAATGAGCAGTTCTTC
TRBV6-2/TRBV6-3	.	TRBJ1-6	.	CASSPVGGLPSPLHF	TGTGCCAGCAGTCCGGTGGGGGGATTGCCCTCACCCCTCCACTTT
TRBV30	TRBD2	TRBJ2-1	.	CAYMGLAGYNEQFF	TGTGCCTACATGGGACTAGCGGGCTACAATGAGCAGTTCTTC
TRBV11-3	TRBD1	TRBJ1-2	.	CASSSQQRVGPGQGADGYTF	TGTGCCAGCAGCTCCCAACAAAGAGTGGGCCCGGGACAGGGGGCTGATGGCTACACCTTC
TRBV19	TRBD1	TRBJ1-4	.	CASRRGGSANEKLFF	TGTGCCAGTAGGAGAGGGGGCAGCGCTAATGAAAAACTGTTTTTT
TRBV28	.	TRBJ1-1	once	CASSSFEAFF	TGTGCCAGCAGTTCCTTTGAAGCTTTCTTT
TRBV7-9	.	TRBJ2-1	once	CASSFDTYNEQFF	TGTGCCAGCAGCTTCGACACCTACAATGAGCAGTTCTTC
TRBV10-2	.	TRBJ2-3	.	CASNREDTQYF	TGCGCCAGCAACAGGGAAGATACGCAGTATTTT
TRBV18	TRBD1	TRBJ1-1	.	CASSLQGINTEAFF	TGTGCCAGCTCACTACAGGGGATTAACACTGAAGCTTTCTTT
TRBV5-1	.	TRBJ1-1	.	CASSLGSGQRAFF	TGCGCCAGCAGCCTGGGAAGCGGACAGAGAGCTTTCTTT
TRBV18	.	TRBJ1-4	.	CASSSDRTNEKLFF	TGTGCCAGCTCGTCCGACAGGACTAATGAAAAACTGTTTTTT
TRBV19	TRBD1	TRBJ1-4	.	CASSRTGTEDEKLFF	TGTGCCAGTAGCCGTACCGGGACAGAGGATGAAAAACTGTTTTTT
TRBV11-2	.	TRBJ2-7	.	CASSLVGGEQYF	TGTGCCAGCAGCTTAGTGGGGGGCGAGCAGTACTTC
TRBV5-4	TRBD2	TRBJ2-1	once	CASSKGLAGVSYNEQFF	TGTGCCAGCAGCAAGGGACTAGCGGGAGTCTCCTACAATGAGCAGTTCTTC
TRBV5-4	.	TRBJ2-1	.	CASSSSSGSSYNEQFF	TGTGCCAGCAGTTCATCCAGCGGGTCCTCCTACAATGAGCAGTTCTTC
TRBV7-8	TRBD1	TRBJ1-6	.	CASSLGPGTGNSPLHF	TGTGCCAGCAGCTTAGGGCCCGGGACAGGGAATTCACCCCTCCACTTT
TRBV5-4	.	TRBJ2-5	.	CASSLVPSQETQYF	TGTGCCAGCAGCTTGGTACCCAGCCAAGAGACCCAGTACTTC
TRBV29-1	.	TRBJ1-5	.	CSVGGAYSNQPQHF	TGCAGCGTTGGTGGAGCGTATAGCAATCAGCCCCAGCATTTT
TRBV11-2	.	TRBJ1-1	once	CASSLAEANTEAFF	TGTGCCAGCAGCCTAGCCGAGGCGAACACTGAAGCTTTCTTT
TRBV3-1/TRBV3-2	TRBD1	TRBJ2-1	.	CASSPRFDREIEQFF	TGTGCCAGCAGCCCTCGGTTCGACAGGGAGATTGAGCAGTTCTTC
TRBV9	.	TRBJ2-3	.	CASSPLVEATKDTQYF	TGTGCCAGCAGCCCCCTAGTGGAGGCTACTAAAGATACGCAGTATTTT
TRBV29-1	TRBD1	TRBJ2-7	once	CSVLNYTTGGGQYF	TGCAGCGTTCTCAATTATACCACAGGGGGCGGGCAGTACTTC
TRBV19	TRBD2	TRBJ2-6	.	CASTPSGGFGGANVLTF	TGTGCCAGTACCCCCTCCGGGGGGTTCGGTGGGGCCAACGTCCTGACTTTC